What follows is one T cell receptor beta chain and its context. Its antigen is still unknown. This specimen comes from a study of T cell repertoires in cytomegalovirus infection. Study information: CMV epitopes in the study were HLA-C-restricted (recently identified) and HLA-B-restricted (well studied). Based on public TCR beta signatures, there were indications of CMV infection and of a matching HLA type.

General study findings and limits: Of the TCR beta families, the public ones yielded a cumulative frequency that identified carriers of CMV plus the relevant HLA. The ex vivo response was dominated by HLA-C-restricted CMV-specific TCR beta clonotypes.

Via MiXCR, TCRdb re-called the reads, giving one row per CDR3 protein. This table has 650,000 to 850,000 distinct CDR3 sequences, 25% to 35% appearing once. The CDR3 is 12 residues long. Germline V gives CDR1 MDHEN, CDR2 SYDVKM. Trimming shortened V by 4 bases and J by 15 bases, and 13 bases separated the two germline ends. This material consisted of cultured CD8+ T cells from PBMCs, taken from culture after CMV antigen stimulation. The TCR comes from a human donor in good health (CMV status not recorded). Some clones in this sample may be carry-over from other donors' samples. This chain uses TRBV28 with TRBJ1-6; D is uncertain. DNA for the CDR3: TGTGCCAGCAGTTCAAACCGGGGTATCCTCCACTTT. This translates into CASSSNRGILHF. Drawing the rest from reference TRBV28 and TRBJ1-6, the complete variable domain is DVKVTQSSRYLVKRTGEKVFLECVQDMDHENMFWYRQDPGLGLRLIYFSYDVKMKEKGDIPEGYSVSREKKERFSLILESASTNQTSMYLCASSSNRGILHFGNGTRLTVT.